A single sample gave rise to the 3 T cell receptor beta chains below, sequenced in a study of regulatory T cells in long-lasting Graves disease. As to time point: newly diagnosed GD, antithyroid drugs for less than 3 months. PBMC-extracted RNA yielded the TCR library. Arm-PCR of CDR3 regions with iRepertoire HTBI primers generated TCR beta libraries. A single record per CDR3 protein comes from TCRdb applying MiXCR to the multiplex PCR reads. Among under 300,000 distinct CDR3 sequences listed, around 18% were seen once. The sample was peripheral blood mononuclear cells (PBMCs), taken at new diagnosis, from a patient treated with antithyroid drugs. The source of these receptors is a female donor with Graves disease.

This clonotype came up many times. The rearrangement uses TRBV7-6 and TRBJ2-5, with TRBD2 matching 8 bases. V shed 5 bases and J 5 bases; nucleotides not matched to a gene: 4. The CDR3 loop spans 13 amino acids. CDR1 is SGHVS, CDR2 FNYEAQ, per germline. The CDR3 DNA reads TGTGCCAGCAGCGAGGGACTAGAGGAGACCCAGTACTTC. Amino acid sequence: CASSEGLEETQYF.

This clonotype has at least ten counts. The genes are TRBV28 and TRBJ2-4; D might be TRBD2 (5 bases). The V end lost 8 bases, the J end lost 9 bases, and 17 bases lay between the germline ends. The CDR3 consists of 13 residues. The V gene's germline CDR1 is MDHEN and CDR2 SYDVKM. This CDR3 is CASLTGTFGIQYF. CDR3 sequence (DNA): TGTGCCAGCCTTACGGGAACATTCGGCATTCAGTACTTC. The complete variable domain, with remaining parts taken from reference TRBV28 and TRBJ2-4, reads DVKVTQSSRYLVKRTGEKVFLECVQDMDHENMFWYRQDPGLGLRLIYFSYDVKMKEKGDIPEGYSVSREKKERFSLILESASTNQTSMYLCASLTGTFGIQYFGAGTRLSVL.

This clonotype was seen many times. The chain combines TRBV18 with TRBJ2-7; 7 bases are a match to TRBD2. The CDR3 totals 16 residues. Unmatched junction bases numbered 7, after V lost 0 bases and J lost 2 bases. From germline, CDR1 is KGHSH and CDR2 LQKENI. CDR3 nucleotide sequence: TGTGCCAGCTCACCACCGGGGCTAGCGGCCGCCTACGAGCAGTACTTC. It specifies CASSPPGLAAAYEQYF.